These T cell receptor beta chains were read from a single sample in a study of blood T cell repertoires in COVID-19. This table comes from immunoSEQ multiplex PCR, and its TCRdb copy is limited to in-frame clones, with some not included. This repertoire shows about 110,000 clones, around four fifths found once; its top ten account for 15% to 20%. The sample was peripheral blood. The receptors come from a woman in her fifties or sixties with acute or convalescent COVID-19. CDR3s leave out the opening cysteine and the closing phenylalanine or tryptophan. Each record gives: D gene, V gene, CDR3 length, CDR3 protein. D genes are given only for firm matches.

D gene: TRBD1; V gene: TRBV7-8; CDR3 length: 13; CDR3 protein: ASRVGQAMNTEAF
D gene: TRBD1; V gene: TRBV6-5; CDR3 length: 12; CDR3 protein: ASSQGAMREKLF
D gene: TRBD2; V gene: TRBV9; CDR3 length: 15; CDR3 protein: ASSDGTSGRDHNEQF
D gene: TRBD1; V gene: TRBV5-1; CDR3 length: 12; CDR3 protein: ASSSGQPNQPQH
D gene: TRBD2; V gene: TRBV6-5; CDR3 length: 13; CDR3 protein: ASSPLAGAFNEQF
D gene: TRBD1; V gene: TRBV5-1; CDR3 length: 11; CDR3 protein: ASSWGDSYGYT
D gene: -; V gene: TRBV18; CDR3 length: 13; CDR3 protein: ASSPRTGFENEQF
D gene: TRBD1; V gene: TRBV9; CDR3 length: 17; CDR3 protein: ASSVGPGDSRREDNEQF
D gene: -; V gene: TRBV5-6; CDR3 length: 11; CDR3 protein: ASTDRTAYEQY
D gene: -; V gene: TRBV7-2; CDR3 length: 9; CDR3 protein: ASSGAQTQY
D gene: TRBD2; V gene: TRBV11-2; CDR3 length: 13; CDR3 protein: ASSALAGGRDTQY
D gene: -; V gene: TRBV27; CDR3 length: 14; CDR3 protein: ASSSTGWTNQETQY
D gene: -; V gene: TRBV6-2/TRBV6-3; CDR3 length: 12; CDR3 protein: ASSYLQGGSPLH
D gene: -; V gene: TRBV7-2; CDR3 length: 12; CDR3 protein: ASSGQTGTYEQY
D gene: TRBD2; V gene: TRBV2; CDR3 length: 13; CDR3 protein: ASSQLAGGNNEQF
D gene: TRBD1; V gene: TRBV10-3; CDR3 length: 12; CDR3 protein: AISQGQTNTEAF
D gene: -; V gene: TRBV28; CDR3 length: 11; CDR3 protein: ASSLLRVQEQY
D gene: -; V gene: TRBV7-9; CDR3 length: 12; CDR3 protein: ASSLGPPNTEAF
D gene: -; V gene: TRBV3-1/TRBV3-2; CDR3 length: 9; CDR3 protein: ASTHRNEQF
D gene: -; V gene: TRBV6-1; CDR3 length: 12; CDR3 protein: ASILSGTTEGYT
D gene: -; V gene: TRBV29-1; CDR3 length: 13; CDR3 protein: SVEAGAQTPYEQY
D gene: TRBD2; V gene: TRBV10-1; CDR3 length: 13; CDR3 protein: ASSEGRLAGVPLY
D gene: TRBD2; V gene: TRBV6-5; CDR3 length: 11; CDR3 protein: ASGSGSTYEQY
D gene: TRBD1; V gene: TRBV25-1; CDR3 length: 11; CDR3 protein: ATRGTGGGPQH
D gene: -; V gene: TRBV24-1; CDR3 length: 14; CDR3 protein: ATSEGQQFWWETQY
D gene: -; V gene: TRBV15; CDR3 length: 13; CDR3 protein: ATSRDSQGSYGYT
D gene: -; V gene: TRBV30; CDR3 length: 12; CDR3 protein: AWSVSGVNTEAF
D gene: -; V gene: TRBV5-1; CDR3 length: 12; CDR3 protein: ASSLNPGQNTIY
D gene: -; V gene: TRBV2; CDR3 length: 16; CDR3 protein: ASSGTVKGQMAKNIQY
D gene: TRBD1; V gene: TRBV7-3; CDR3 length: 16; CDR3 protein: ASSSTDNRDRVVYGYT
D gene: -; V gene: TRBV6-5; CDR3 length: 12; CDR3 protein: ASSYSTGIDEQY
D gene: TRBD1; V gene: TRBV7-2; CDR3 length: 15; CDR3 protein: ASSATPGGAKGETQY
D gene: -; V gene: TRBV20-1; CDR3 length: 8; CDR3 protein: SARRETQY
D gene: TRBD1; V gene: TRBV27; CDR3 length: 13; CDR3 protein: ASSPHRDRNTEAF
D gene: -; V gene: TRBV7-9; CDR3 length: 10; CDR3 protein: ASSFTGKGYT
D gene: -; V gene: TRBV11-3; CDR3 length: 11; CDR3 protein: ASSPGAGNTIY
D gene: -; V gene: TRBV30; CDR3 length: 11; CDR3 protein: AWGYSWDQPQH
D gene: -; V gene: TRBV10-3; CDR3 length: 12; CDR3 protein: ATRTPADTGELF
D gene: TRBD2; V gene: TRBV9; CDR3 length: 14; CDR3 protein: ASSPQGLATYNEQF
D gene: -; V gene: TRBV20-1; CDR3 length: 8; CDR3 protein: SARANGYT
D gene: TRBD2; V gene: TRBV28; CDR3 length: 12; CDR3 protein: ASSLFGGTYEQY
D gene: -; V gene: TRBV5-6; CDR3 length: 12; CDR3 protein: ASSLGRGGSGYT
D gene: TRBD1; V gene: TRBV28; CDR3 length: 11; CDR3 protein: ATLRQGPPEAF
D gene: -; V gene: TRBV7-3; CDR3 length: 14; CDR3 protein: ASSLKGDGGYNEQF
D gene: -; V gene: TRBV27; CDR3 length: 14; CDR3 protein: ASSGLPGRATYEQY
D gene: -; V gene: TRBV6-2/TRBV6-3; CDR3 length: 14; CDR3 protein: ASSYLSGSDTDTQY
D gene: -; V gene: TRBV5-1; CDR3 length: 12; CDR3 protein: ASRWGRGNEKLF
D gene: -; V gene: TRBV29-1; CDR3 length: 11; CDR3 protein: SVVHKPGNTIY